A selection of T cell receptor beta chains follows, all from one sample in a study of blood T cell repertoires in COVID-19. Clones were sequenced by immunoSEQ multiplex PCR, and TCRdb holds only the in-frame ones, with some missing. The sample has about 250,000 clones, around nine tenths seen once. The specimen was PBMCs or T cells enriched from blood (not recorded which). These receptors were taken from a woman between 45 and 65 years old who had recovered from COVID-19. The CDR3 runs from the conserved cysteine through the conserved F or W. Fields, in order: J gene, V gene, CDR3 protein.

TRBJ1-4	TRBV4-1	CASSPYANRVDNEKLFF
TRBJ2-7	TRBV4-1	CASSHPTSYEQYF
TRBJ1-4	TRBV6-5	CASTARTNEKLFF
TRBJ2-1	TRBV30	CAWSPSGRWNEQFF
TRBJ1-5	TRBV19	CASSIGGGANQPQHF
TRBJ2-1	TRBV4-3	CASSQEGLGYNEQFF
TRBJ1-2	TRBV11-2	CASRPIGNRGYYGYTF
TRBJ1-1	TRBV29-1	CSVSEGTLNTEAFF
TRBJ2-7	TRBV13	CASSLGPYYYEQYF
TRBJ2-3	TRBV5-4	CASSLGASGRTDTQYF
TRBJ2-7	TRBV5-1	CASRRDRGVYEQYF
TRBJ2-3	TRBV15	CATSGREADTQYF
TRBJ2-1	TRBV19	CASMTSGFLYNEQFF
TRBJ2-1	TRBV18	CASSPPRGPYNEQFF
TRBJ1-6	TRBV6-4	CASSRTGENSPLHF
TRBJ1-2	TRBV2	CASSVGQGNGYTF
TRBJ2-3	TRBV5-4	CASTTSPVPNALSTDTQYF
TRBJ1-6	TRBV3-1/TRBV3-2	CASSQGRRVGWIGNSPLHF
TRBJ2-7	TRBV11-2	CASSPTAGGYEQYF
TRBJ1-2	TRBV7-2	CASSLGTGHGYTF
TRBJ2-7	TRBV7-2	CASSLGLAGSHEQYF
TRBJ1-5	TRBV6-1	CASSEAPYNQPQHF
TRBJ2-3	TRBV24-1	CATSDLRQGGYTQYF
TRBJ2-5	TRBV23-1	CASSPWVSGGETQYF
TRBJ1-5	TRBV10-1	CARNTTPAAINQPQHF
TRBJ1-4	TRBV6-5	CASNRDISEKLFF
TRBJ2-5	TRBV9	CASSVGLAGDSETQYF
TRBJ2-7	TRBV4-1	CASSHSGYEQYF
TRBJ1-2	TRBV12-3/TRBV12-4	CASRAGLSGYTF
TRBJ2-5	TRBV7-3	CASSFAVAGGWYQETQYF
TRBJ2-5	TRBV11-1	CASSLEGGSETQYF
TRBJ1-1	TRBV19	CASSIHRGTTEAFF
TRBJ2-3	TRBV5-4	CASSSGTSTDTQYF
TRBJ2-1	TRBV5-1	CASSPPGLAGGNEQFF
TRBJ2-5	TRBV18	CASSPLAARKETQYF
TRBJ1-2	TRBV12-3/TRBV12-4	CASRQGANGYTF
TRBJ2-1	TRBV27	CASSPGTSGSYEQFF
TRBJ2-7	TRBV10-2	CASISGVSDEQYF
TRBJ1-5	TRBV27	CASSLWEHQPQHF
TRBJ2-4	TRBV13	CASSLSGQAKNIQYF
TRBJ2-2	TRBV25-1	CASSGRTNTGELFF
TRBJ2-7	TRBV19	CASSITGSSYEQYF
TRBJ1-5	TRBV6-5	CASSWTGGSNQPQHF
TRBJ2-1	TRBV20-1	CSASREIVFNEQFF
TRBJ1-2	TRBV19	CASSLRSDSGYTF
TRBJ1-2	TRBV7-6	CASSYDRGSNYGYTF
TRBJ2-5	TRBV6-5	CASSYGGGETQYF
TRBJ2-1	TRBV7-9	CASSLPGAAGVRSNEQFF
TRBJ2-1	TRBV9	CASSYDNEQFF
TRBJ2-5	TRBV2	CASSERFRETQYF
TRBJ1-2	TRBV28	CASRLTGDYGYTF
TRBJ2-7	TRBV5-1	CASSLGLAGEQYF
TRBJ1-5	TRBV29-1	CSVAGISGNQPQHF